The 20 T cell receptor beta chains in this list originate from one sample, sequenced in a study of blood T cell repertoires in COVID-19. Method: immunoSEQ multiplex PCR; TCRdb's copy keeps in-frame clones and lacks some. The sample lists about 110,000 clones; approximately 81% were seen once. The sample taken for sequencing was peripheral blood. All receptors come from a man between 35 and 55 years old with acute or convalescent COVID-19.

The genes are TRBV15 and TRBJ2-7; TRBD2 matches 7 bases. Germline values: CDR1 LNHNV, CDR2 YYDKDF (reference sequence). After removal of 0 bases from V and 5 bases from J, the junction contained 10 bases not matched to a gene. This CDR3 has 16 amino acids. This chain's CDR3 is CATSRDLSARGNEQYF. CDR3 in DNA: TGTGCCACCAGCAGAGATCTTAGCGCGCGGGGGAACGAGCAGTACTTC. The entire variable domain, with the rest obtained from reference TRBV15 and TRBJ2-7, is as follows: DAMVIQNPRYQVTQFGKPVTLSCSQTLNHNVMYWYQQKSSQAPKLLFHYYDKDFNNEADTPDNFQSRRPNTSFCFLDIRSPGLGDTAMYLCATSRDLSARGNEQYFGPGTRLTVT.

The gene calls are TRBV5-6 and TRBJ2-7; 8 bases line up with TRBD2. The V and J ends lost 6 bases and 9 bases, in that order; junction bases with no gene match: 17. Germline loops: CDR1 SGHDT, CDR2 YYEEEE. The length of the CDR3 is 15 residues. The CDR3 protein is CASTRVGQRGRGQYF. The CDR3 bases are TGTGCCAGCACCCGGGTGGGGCAGCGGGGGAGAGGGCAGTACTTC.

This clone showed up just a few times. The CDR3 DNA reads TGTGCCAGCAGTTACTCGACTGTTCAAGGATCACCCCTCCACTTT. Protein product: CASSYSTVQGSPLHF. V and J are TRBV6-6 and TRBJ1-6; D is unresolved. Germline V gene lookup returns CDR1 MNHNY and CDR2 SVGAGI (reference sequence). V was pared by 0 bases and J by 10 bases, with 13 bases between. The CDR3 is 15 residues long.

The chain is built from TRBV28 and TRBJ2-5; D gene unclear. The germline CDR1 and CDR2 sequences are MDHEN and SYDVKM. Trimming took 5 bases from V and 5 from J, leaving 12 bases between them. This CDR3 has 13 amino acids. This CDR3 reads CASSNNFRETQYF. CDR3 DNA sequence: TGTGCCAGCAGTAATAACTTCCGGGAGACCCAGTACTTC. The whole variable domain, remainder taken from reference TRBV28 and TRBJ2-5, is DVKVTQSSRYLVKRTGEKVFLECVQDMDHENMFWYRQDPGLGLRLIYFSYDVKMKEKGDIPEGYSVSREKKERFSLILESASTNQTSMYLCASSNNFRETQYFGPGTRLLVL.

This chain uses TRBV7-2 with TRBJ2-1; 13 bases are a match to TRBD2. CDR3 length equals 15 residues. The germline V gene has CDR1 SGHTA and CDR2 FQGNSA. The junction had 8 bases not matched to a gene; V was cut back by 5 bases and J by 10 bases. CDR3 in amino acids: CASSPGLAGVREQFF. CDR3 in DNA: TGTGCCAGCAGCCCCGGACTAGCGGGAGTTAGGGAGCAGTTCTTC.

The chain is built from TRBV7-9 and TRBJ2-7, with a tentative D call TRBD1 (8 bases). V was pared by 3 bases and J by 9 bases, with 21 bases between. Germline V lookup: CDR1 SEHNR, CDR2 FQNEAQ (reference sequence). The CDR3 runs to 15 residues. CDR3 nucleotide sequence: TGTGCCAGCAGCTTTGACAGGGGAGGGTATAATGCGCAGTACTTC. Its translation is CASSFDRGGYNAQYF.

The chain couples TRBV2 to TRBJ2-5; a possible D gene is TRBD2 (6 bases). Trimming removed 4 bases from V and 3 bases from J, with 15 bases in between. The CDR3 runs 15 residues. Germline V CDR1 and CDR2: SNHLY, FYNNEI. CDR3 sequence reads: CASSAPKAGKETQYF. DNA of the CDR3: TGTGCCAGCAGTGCCCCTAAGGCGGGAAAAGAGACCCAGTACTTC.

This chain connects TRBV6-5 to TRBJ1-5, with D possibly matching TRBD1 (5 bases). The CDR3 consists of 15 residues. Per the germline V gene, CDR1 is MNHEY and CDR2 is SVGAGI. Trimming removed 7 bases at V and 6 bases at J, with 19 bases between. CDR3 residues: CASNPGGPSLQPQHF. The CDR3 region has the DNA TGTGCCAGCAATCCCGGGGGACCGAGCCTTCAGCCCCAGCATTTT.

This clone was seen a single time. V gene TRBV4-1 combines with J gene TRBJ1-6; 8 bases map to TRBD1. Looked up from germline, CDR1 is MGHRA and CDR2 is YSYEKL. This CDR3 has 17 amino acids. V lost 4 bases to trimming and J lost 10 bases; unmatched junction nucleotides: 15. CDR3 residues: CASSRIESTGGGSPLHF. In nucleotides, the CDR3 is TGCGCCAGCAGCCGCATCGAGTCTACAGGGGGTGGGTCACCCCTCCACTTT.

The J gene is TRBJ2-1, the V gene TRBV28; possible D gene TRBD2, 5 bases. V lost 6 bases to trimming and J lost 1 base, with 7 bases between them. Germline CDR1 reads MDHEN; CDR2 reads SYDVKM. CDR3 length: 13 amino acids. CDR3 nucleotides: TGTGCCAGCAGACCGGGATCCTACAATGAGCAGTTCTTC. Encoded protein: CASRPGSYNEQFF.

V and J are TRBV5-8 and TRBJ2-7; 7 bases fit TRBD1. J lost 2 bases, V lost 3 bases, and 5 bases had no gene match. This CDR3 contains 14 residues. Germline CDR1 and CDR2: SGHTS and YDEGEE. DNA of the CDR3: TGTGCCAGCAGCTACGGGACAGTCACCTACGAGCAGTACTTC. Protein sequence: CASSYGTVTYEQYF.

The rearrangement links TRBV3-1 (or the pseudogene TRBV3-2) to TRBJ1-6; D is ambiguous. CDR1 is LGHDT, CDR2 YNNKEL, per germline (reference sequence). This CDR3 has 15 residues. Between the trimmed V and J ends, which lost 1 base and 7 bases, there was a span of 11 bases. The chain's CDR3 is CASSQGAGRNSPLHF. Written as DNA, the CDR3 is TGTGCCAGCAGCCAAGGGGCGGGGAGGAATTCACCCCTCCACTTT.

The chain links TRBV25-1 to TRBJ2-1, with 9 bases that match TRBD1. The CDR3 length is 15 residues. V was pared by 6 bases and J by 2 bases, with 5 bases of the junction left unmatched. Per the germline V gene, CDR1 is MGHDK and CDR2 is SYGVNS. The CDR3 DNA reads TGTGCCAGCAGAGCCGGGACAGGGACCTACAATGAGCAGTTCTTC. This translates into CASRAGTGTYNEQFF.

The chain links TRBV3-1 (or the pseudogene TRBV3-2) to TRBJ1-6; D is perhaps TRBD1 (5 bases). The CDR3 contains 16 residues. CDR1 and CDR2 (germline): LGHDT, YNNKEL (reference sequence). Trimming removed 7 bases from V and 6 bases from J, with 19 bases in between. The CDR3 region has the DNA TGTGCCAGCACCCCTCGGCCCAGGCAGGGTAATTCACCCCTCCACTTT. The encoded protein is CASTPRPRQGNSPLHF.

This chain uses TRBV4-3 with TRBJ2-7; a weak D match, TRBD2 (6 bases). Germline V lookup: CDR1 LGHNA, CDR2 YSLEER. The CDR3 is made up of 15 amino acids. The ends were cut back, 1 base at V and 2 bases at J, with 12 bases in the middle. CDR3 loop: CASSQVGLPTYEQYF. CDR3 in DNA: TGCGCCAGCAGCCAAGTCGGACTACCGACCTACGAGCAGTACTTC.

V gene TRBV5-1 combines with J gene TRBJ1-2, with D perhaps TRBD1 (6 bases). This CDR3 spans 17 amino acids. V lost 5 bases and J lost 0, with 20 bases in between. The germline CDR1 and CDR2 sequences are SGHRS and YFSETQ. CDR3 sequence: CASRRGGWPTSNYGYTF. In DNA, the CDR3 is TGCGCCAGCAGACGGGGGGGCTGGCCAACCTCTAACTATGGCTACACCTTC.

In its sample, this clone was seen once. This chain connects TRBV18 to TRBJ2-7; 10 bases fit TRBD1. Germline loops: CDR1 KGHSH, CDR2 LQKENI. This CDR3 spans 14 amino acids. V gave up 6 bases and J gave up 4 bases; unmatched junction bases: 6. In nucleotides, the CDR3 is TGTGCCAGCTCGACAAGACAGGGGGCTTACGAGCAGTACTTC. Its protein is CASSTRQGAYEQYF.

The CDR3 loop reads CASGLNSGGRTDTQYF. CDR3 bases: TGTGCCAGCGGCTTAAATAGCGGGGGCCGCACAGATACGCAGTATTTT. V and J are TRBV21-1 and TRBJ2-3; TRBD2, as called in the table, went unchecked against the DNA. TRBV21-1 is deemed a pseudogene. The CDR3 extends over 16 amino acids.

This clone was detected once. V and J are TRBV6-1 and TRBJ2-5, with 9 bases lining up with TRBD2. V lost 8 bases, J lost 7 bases, and 14 bases stayed unmatched. Germline lookup yields CDR1 MNHNS and CDR2 SASEGT. The CDR3 is 15 amino acids. The CDR3 is CASGSWREGSWTQYF. The CDR3 coding sequence is TGTGCCAGCGGTTCGTGGCGGGAGGGGTCATGGACCCAGTACTTC.

V gene TRBV19 combines with J gene TRBJ1-1, with TRBD1 identical over 8 bases. The CDR3 is made up of 15 amino acids. The germline V gene encodes CDR1 LNHDA and CDR2 SQIVND (reference sequence). After removal of 4 bases from V and 11 bases from J, the junction contained 15 bases not matched to a gene. The CDR3 loop reads CASSTDLDRVGGAFF. The CDR3 region has the DNA TGTGCCAGTAGTACGGACCTGGACAGGGTGGGAGGTGCTTTCTTT. Together with reference TRBV19 and TRBJ1-1, the CDR3 gives the full variable domain: DGGITQSPKYLFRKEGQNVTLSCEQNLNHDAMYWYRQDPGQGLRLIYYSQIVNDFQKGDIAEGYSVSREKKESFPLTVTSAQKNPTAFYLCASSTDLDRVGGAFFGQGTRLTVV.